This entry features one T cell receptor (beta chain) sequence. This receptor's antigen is unknown. No much larger clone is present one base from it, and per-base qualities are unavailable. To prepare the library, PCR was applied. The run used an Illumina HiSeq 2500. TCR libraries were prepared with molecular barcoding, using unique molecular identifiers to normalize TCRbeta repertoire quantification. Using fastp at Q25 and MiXCR, TCRdb reprocessed the public reads and kept productive beta chains. Records with the same CDR3 protein are collapsed into one entry carrying the most frequent genes and DNA. Counted in this sample were 490,000 or so distinct CDR3 sequences; roughly an eighth of them appeared once. Around 5.8% of the sample lies in the top ten. These data belong to a study of T-cell reconstitution after alpha-beta-depleted transplantation in children (dated by TCRdb to 2015 to 2016). Context from the whole study: Using TCR repertoire profiling, the study followed T-cell immune reconstitution in a quantitative way in children after TCRalphabeta/CD19-depleted allogeneic hematopoietic cell transplantation.

Per the germline V gene, MGHDK is the CDR1 and SYGVNS is the CDR2. Counted from cysteine to phenylalanine, this CDR3 has 13 amino acids. Kept here is only the CDR3 DNA, which spans 39 bases and is read in frame from base 1. The junction carries 10 bases between V and J, which are trimmed by 3 bases and 5 bases respectively. The V and J genes are TRBV25-1 and TRBJ2-5; 6 matching bases give a weak D call of TRBD1. The receptor was isolated from a human donor who donated a stem cell graft to a child with combined immunodeficiency. Sequencing used PBMCs from the stem cell graft donor, obtained from the stem cell graft. The nucleotide sequence is given as TGTGCCAGCAGTGAGAGGGGGTGGGAGACCCAGTACTTC. Its translation reads: CASSERGWETQYF.